What follows are 30 T cell receptor beta chains derived from one specimen sequenced in a study of response to subunit inactivated influenza vaccine. A single record per CDR3 protein comes from TCRdb applying MiXCR to the RT-PCR reads. The table shows 290,000 or so distinct CDR3 sequences, with 20% to 25% occurring only once. Material: PBMCs from blood, obtained 21 months after vaccination. The origin of the receptors is a man aged 45 to 70 who received an inactivated influenza vaccine.

The V call is TRBV10-3, the J call TRBJ1-1; D might be TRBD1 (5 bases). Per germline, CDR1 ENHRY and CDR2 SYGVKD. The CDR3 spans 13 residues. V lost 6 bases, J lost 3 bases, and 11 bases lay in between. The chain's CDR3 is CAIRRGVDTEAFF. CDR3 DNA: TGTGCCATCAGAAGGGGTGTGGACACTGAAGCTTTCTTT.

This clonotype occurred a few times. The gene calls are TRBV20-1 and TRBJ2-5, with D possibly TRBD1 on 5 matching bases. Per the germline V gene, CDR1 is DFQATT and CDR2 is SNEGSKA (reference sequence). Trimming cost V 5 bases and J 5 bases, with 18 bases left between them. This CDR3 has 14 residues. In DNA, the CDR3 is TGCAGTGCTGAGGACATTGTGGGAAGGGAGACCCAGTACTTC. Its protein product is CSAEDIVGRETQYF.

This clonotype appeared many times. J is TRBJ1-6 and V is TRBV5-6; maybe TRBD1 (5 bases). V dropped 2 bases and J dropped 9 bases, with 30 bases sitting between them. Germline V gene lookup returns CDR1 SGHDT and CDR2 YYEEEE. The CDR3 is 20 amino acids. The DNA for the CDR3 is TGTGCCAGCAGCTTCTATTCAAGGGTGTTTTCAGGGAAAGCTTCTTCACCCCTCCACTTT. It codes for CASSFYSRVFSGKASSPLHF.

This clonotype has only a few counts. The J gene is TRBJ2-7, the V gene TRBV28; 8 bases align to TRBD1. J lost 5 bases, V lost 4 bases, and 4 bases had no gene match. Germline V gene sequence: CDR1 MDHEN, CDR2 SYDVKM. The CDR3 has 13 amino acids. The CDR3 region is CASSWTGPDEQYF. The CDR3 DNA reads TGTGCCAGCAGTTGGACAGGGCCGGACGAGCAGTACTTC.

A few counts support this clonotype. The CDR3, as DNA: TGTGCCAGCAGTTTAGAGTTTAGGGGTGCGGAGGAAGAGACCCAGTACTTC. Translation gives CASSLEFRGAEEETQYF. The genes are TRBV12-3 or TRBV12-4 and TRBJ2-5; D may match TRBD1 or TRBD2 (5 bases each). The V gene lost 1 base and the J gene lost 3 bases, with 18 bases spanning the gap. The CDR3 consists of 17 residues.

The chain has TRBV20-1 and TRBJ1-1; D perhaps matches TRBD1 (6 bases). Germline lookup yields CDR1 DFQATT and CDR2 SNEGSKA (reference sequence). The CDR3 extends over 17 amino acids. V was pared by 0 bases and J by 1 base, with 18 bases between. CDR3 residues: CSARDGGALLWNTEAFF. In DNA form, the CDR3 reads TGCAGTGCTAGAGATGGGGGGGCCTTACTATGGAACACTGAAGCTTTCTTT.

Turning to this clonotype: The junction differs from germline at one of its ends, possibly a read error. The chain has TRBV6-5 and TRBJ1-6; D unclear. The CDR3 totals 16 residues. The V gene's germline CDR1 is MNHEY and CDR2 SVGAGI. CDR3 DNA: TGTGCCAGCAGTTGGACGAGGGAGATTTATAATTCACCCTTCCACTTT. It is translated as CASSWTREIYNSPFHF.

Comment on this clonotype: One end of the junction varies from germline; a read error may be responsible. V is TRBV7-9 and J is TRBJ1-1; no clear D gene. Germline-derived CDR1 and CDR2 are SEHNR and FQNEAQ (reference sequence). The CDR3 extends over 16 amino acids. CDR3 DNA: TGTGCCAGCAGCTTAGGGAGCCTACACCGGGCCAGCGATAGATCCTTT. Residues: CASSLGSLHRASDRSF. Supplemented by reference TRBV7-9 and TRBJ1-1, the full variable domain reads DTGVSQNPRHKITKRGQNVTFRCDPISEHNRLYWYRQTLGQGPEFLTYFQNEAQLEKSRLLSDRFSAERPKGSFSTLEIQRTEQGDSAMYLCASSLGSLHRASDRSFGQGTRLTVV.

The chain employs TRBV20-1 and TRBJ2-3; 10 nucleotides line up with TRBD1. V lost 6 bases to trimming and J lost 2 bases; unmatched junction nucleotides: 2. The CDR3 contains 13 residues. The V gene's germline CDR1 is DFQATT and CDR2 SNEGSKA (reference sequence). The CDR3 loop is CSAGTGDTDTQYF. CDR3 nucleotides: TGCAGTGCGGGGACAGGGGACACAGATACGCAGTATTTT.

This clonotype was found a few times. V is TRBV6-1 and J is TRBJ1-4; D is unclear. V was cut by 2 bases and J by 10 bases, with 11 bases left in between. There are 13 residues in the CDR3. Germline assignment: CDR1 MNHNS and CDR2 SASEGT. The DNA of the CDR3 is TGTGCCAGCAGTGAATCGTTCCTCATAAAACTGTTTTTT. It codes for CASSESFLIKLFF.

The chain combines TRBV6-1 with TRBJ1-2; D possibly corresponds to TRBD1 (5 bases). The CDR3 spans 14 residues. V lost 5 bases to trimming and J lost 4 bases, with 14 bases between them. From germline, CDR1 is MNHNS and CDR2 SASEGT. CDR3 DNA sequence: TGTGCCAGCAGTCCATTAGACAGCACCTATGGCTACACCTTC. This encodes CASSPLDSTYGYTF.

This clonotype came up a few times. The V gene is TRBV7-9, the J gene TRBJ1-1; D gene ambiguous. Per germline, CDR1 SEHNR and CDR2 FQNEAQ (reference sequence). Trimming took off 5 bases at V and 1 base at J, with 8 bases between the two ends. This CDR3 has 13 residues. In DNA, the CDR3 is TGTGCCAGCAGCCTCCCCCCGAACACTGAAGCTTTCTTT. It translates to CASSLPPNTEAFF.

The sample holds many counts of this clonotype. J is TRBJ1-5 and V is TRBV10-3; a weak D match, TRBD1 (6 bases). The V and J ends lost 2 bases and 11 bases respectively, with 13 bases between them. This CDR3 comprises 13 residues. CDR1 is ENHRY, CDR2 SYGVKD, per germline. The CDR3 nucleotides read TGTGCCATCAGTGAGCGACAGGCCATGGCCCAGCATTTT. It translates to CAISERQAMAQHF.

As DNA, the CDR3 is TGCGCCAGCAGCCAAGACTTTATAGCCAAAAACATTCAGTACTTC. Protein: CASSQDFIAKNIQYF. The chain couples TRBV4-1 to TRBJ2-4; D call uncertain. This CDR3 comprises 15 residues. Germline lookup yields CDR1 MGHRA and CDR2 YSYEKL. Trimming cost V 0 bases and J 0 bases, with 6 bases left between them.

In the case of this clonotype: An end of the junction differs from the germline gene, which may be a read error. The gene calls are TRBV6-1 and TRBJ1-2, with a weak D call TRBD1 (6 bases). Per the germline V gene, CDR1 is MNHNS and CDR2 is SASEGT. CDR3 length: 15 residues. Here the CDR3 reads CASSESPGANYGHTF. The CDR3 nucleotides read TGTGCCAGCAGTGAATCCCCAGGGGCTAACTATGGCCACACCTTC.

The chain combines TRBV20-1 with TRBJ1-2; 9 bases match TRBD1. The CDR3 is made up of 14 amino acids. Losses at the gene ends were 6 bases for V and 4 bases for J; bases not matched to a gene: 9. Germline CDR1 DFQATT, CDR2 SNEGSKA (reference sequence). The chain's CDR3 is CSAGTGTFAYGYTF. In DNA, the CDR3 is TGCAGTGCGGGGACAGGGACTTTTGCCTATGGCTACACCTTC.

This clonotype was observed many times. CDR3 region: CSAREINNQPQHF. The DNA of the CDR3 is TGCAGTGCTAGGGAGATAAACAATCAGCCCCAGCATTTT. The rearrangement links TRBV20-1 to TRBJ1-5; the D is unclear. Trimming cost V 3 bases and J 3 bases, with 9 bases left between them. Germline assignment: CDR1 DFQATT and CDR2 SNEGSKA (reference sequence). CDR3 size: 13 residues.

J is TRBJ2-3 and V is TRBV2; 7 bases are a match to TRBD2. The CDR3 consists of 15 residues. Germline V gene sequence: CDR1 SNHLY, CDR2 FYNNEI. With 5 bases clipped from V and 0 bases from J, the junction kept 5 bases outside the gene matches. CDR3 in amino acids: CASSTGGTSTDTQYF. CDR3 DNA: TGTGCCAGCAGTACCGGGGGGACGAGCACAGATACGCAGTATTTT.

The table lists this clonotype with many counts. The chain carries TRBV4-1 and TRBJ2-7; D unclear. V lost 8 bases and J 6 bases, leaving 17 bases between the germline ends. Germline V gene sequence: CDR1 MGHRA, CDR2 YSYEKL. The CDR3 sequence is 13 residues long. The CDR3 DNA sequence: TGCGCCAGCGCCATGACGGATCAGACCGAGCAGTACTTC. Encoded protein: CASAMTDQTEQYF.

The gene calls are TRBV29-1 and TRBJ2-5; D may be TRBD1 or TRBD2 (5 bases each). Germline CDR1 reads SQVTM; CDR2 reads ANQGSEA. Trimming cost V 4 bases and J 7 bases, with 19 bases left between them. This CDR3 has 14 residues. The CDR3 region is CSVAGANVERTQYF. CDR3 nucleotide sequence: TGCAGCGTTGCCGGGGCCAACGTAGAAAGGACCCAGTACTTC.

This clonotype was seen at least ten times. The chain couples TRBV6-5 to TRBJ1-5, with D tentatively TRBD1 (6 bases). CDR3 length equals 15 residues. Trimming left V 2 bases short and J 5 bases short, with 13 bases between. Germline assignment: CDR1 MNHEY and CDR2 SVGAGI. CDR3 coding DNA: TGTGCCAGCAGTTACATTGGGCGGGGGCATCAGCCCCAGCATTTT. Amino acids: CASSYIGRGHQPQHF.

The V gene is TRBV5-5, the J gene TRBJ2-5; D could derive from TRBD1 or TRBD2 (5 bases each). Trimming took 0 bases from V and 5 from J, leaving 8 bases between them. CDR1 is SGHKS and CDR2 is YYEKEE in the germline V gene (reference sequence). This CDR3 contains 13 residues. The CDR3 region is CASSLGGYETQYF. The CDR3 coding sequence is TGTGCCAGCAGCTTGGGGGGGTATGAGACCCAGTACTTC.

The chain links TRBV28 to TRBJ2-5, with 11 bases matching TRBD2. This CDR3 is built from 16 residues. The germline V gene encodes CDR1 MDHEN and CDR2 SYDVKM. V trimming: 4 bases; J trimming: 5 bases; junction bases outside the gene matches: 9. The CDR3 coding sequence is TGTGCCAGCAGTTCCGTTAGCGGGAGGGCCAGTGAGACCCAGTACTTC. Translation gives CASSSVSGRASETQYF.

This clonotype turned up a few times. This chain uses TRBV4-2 with TRBJ1-1; unclear D gene. The ends were cut back, 2 bases at V and 1 base at J, with 11 bases in the middle. The germline CDR1 and CDR2 sequences are LGHNA and YNFKEQ. The CDR3 is 15 amino acids. The CDR3 here is CASSQSWGENTEAFF. The CDR3 DNA is TGTGCCAGCAGCCAATCGTGGGGAGAGAACACTGAAGCTTTCTTT.

At least ten counts were recorded for this clonotype. This sequence joins TRBV21-1 and TRBJ1-4; the table's D call TRBD1 went unverified against the DNA. TRBV21-1 is classified as a pseudogene. The CDR3 totals 20 residues. The CDR3 here is CASSQTGLRDPSQTNEKLFF. The CDR3 bases are TGTGCCAGCAGCCAGACAGGCCTCCGGGACCCATCCCAGACTAATGAAAAACTGTTTTTT.

J is TRBJ2-5 and V is TRBV4-3, with a weak D call TRBD2 (6 bases). Trimming removed 4 bases from V and 1 base from J, with 13 bases in between. Germline V lookup: CDR1 LGHNA, CDR2 YSLEER. The CDR3 sequence is 15 residues long. Written as DNA, the CDR3 is TGCGCCAGCAGCCGAACCCTGGGGGGCCAAGAGACCCAGTACTTC. Translating gives CASSRTLGGQETQYF.

This clonotype was counted a few times. The J gene is TRBJ2-7, the V gene TRBV5-1; D is undetermined. V gave up 0 bases and J gave up 3 bases, with 7 bases separating them. This CDR3 has 13 residues. Germline V gene lookup returns CDR1 SGHRS and CDR2 YFSETQ. The chain's CDR3 is CASSLASGYEQYF. The CDR3 DNA sequence: TGCGCCAGCAGCTTGGCCTCAGGCTACGAGCAGTACTTC.

This clonotype was picked up a small number of times. This CDR3 is CASSQDLGGPATNEKLFF. The DNA for the CDR3 is TGCGCCAGCAGCCAAGATCTCGGGGGACCTGCAACTAATGAAAAACTGTTTTTT. The rearrangement joins TRBV4-3 to TRBJ1-4; D is perhaps TRBD1 (5 bases). Germline V CDR1 and CDR2: LGHNA, YSLEER. V was trimmed by 0 bases and J by 0 bases, leaving 14 bases between them. There are 18 residues in the CDR3.

Many counts were recorded for this clonotype. The rearrangement uses TRBV12-3 or TRBV12-4 and TRBJ1-4; 7 bases align to TRBD1. CDR3 length: 14 residues. After removal of 5 bases from V and 3 bases from J, the junction contained 3 bases not matched to a gene. CDR3 nucleotide sequence: TGTGCCAGCAGTCGGGACAGCTCTAATGAAAAACTGTTTTTT. Amino acid sequence: CASSRDSSNEKLFF.

The chain employs TRBV7-2 and TRBJ1-6; D uncertain. Germline CDR1 SGHTA, CDR2 FQGNSA. The CDR3 runs 15 residues. The ends were cut back, 3 bases at V and 6 bases at J, with 12 bases in the middle. The chain's CDR3 is CASSFALALNSPLHF. CDR3 in DNA: TGTGCCAGCAGCTTTGCACTGGCTCTTAATTCACCCCTCCACTTT.